Following are 26 T cell receptor beta chains from one sample sequenced in a study of radiotherapy plus CTLA-4 blockade in lung cancer. Assay used: immunoSEQ multiplex PCR; TCRdb lists only in-frame clones, some missing. The repertoire consists of about 31,000 clones, with approximately 78% occurring once and the leading ten covering roughly 8%. Sequenced material: peripheral blood, taken from a patient treated with radiotherapy plus ipilimumab. The receptor source for this set is a human donor with non-small cell lung cancer who had stable disease on radiotherapy plus ipilimumab.

V is TRBV7-7 and J is TRBJ2-1; 8 bases agree with TRBD1. Germline assignment: CDR1 SSHAT and CDR2 FNYEAQ (reference sequence). With V trimmed by 1 base and J by 9 bases, 8 bases remained unmatched. The CDR3 is 15 amino acids. CDR3 residues: CASSLEGQGRGEQFF. The CDR3 DNA follows: TGTGCCAGCAGCTTAGAAGGACAGGGACGTGGTGAGCAGTTCTTC.

This sequence joins TRBV2 and TRBJ1-5; D remains unclear. CDR3 length equals 11 residues. Trimming cost V 6 bases and J 5 bases, with 5 bases left between them. Germline loops: CDR1 SNHLY, CDR2 FYNNEI. The CDR3: CASSLDQPQHF. In DNA, the CDR3 is TGTGCCAGCAGCTTGGATCAGCCCCAGCATTTT.

The CDR3 protein is CAWTFGGGSYNSPLHF. The CDR3 nucleotides are TGTGCCTGGACCTTCGGGGGGGGCTCCTATAATTCACCCCTCCACTTT. V and J are TRBV30 and TRBJ1-6, with D perhaps TRBD1 (5 bases). This CDR3 comprises 16 residues. Trimming pared 4 bases from V and 0 bases from J, leaving 13 bases between. The germline V gene has CDR1 GTSNPN and CDR2 SVGIG (reference sequence).

The V gene is TRBV28, the J gene TRBJ2-1, with D tentatively TRBD2 (6 bases). Looked up from germline, CDR1 is MDHEN and CDR2 is SYDVKM. CDR3 length: 16 amino acids. Trimming removed 9 bases from V and 3 bases from J, with 21 bases in between. The CDR3 protein is CASGGGGTGLYNEQFF. The CDR3 DNA sequence: TGTGCCAGTGGGGGAGGAGGGACCGGACTCTACAATGAGCAGTTCTTC.

CDR3 DNA: TGTGCCAGCAGTGACTGGACAGCCTATGGCTACACCTTC. Protein product: CASSDWTAYGYTF. V and J are TRBV6-1 and TRBJ1-2, with D perhaps TRBD1 (6 bases). The CDR3 spans 13 residues. Trimming took 3 bases from V and 4 from J, leaving 9 bases between them. The V gene's germline CDR1 is MNHNS and CDR2 SASEGT.

This clone was recorded a few times. The chain has TRBV5-4 and TRBJ2-1; 7 bases are a match to TRBD1. CDR1 and CDR2 (germline): SGHNT, YYREEE (reference sequence). CDR3 size: 14 residues. V lost 1 base to trimming and J lost 5 bases; unmatched junction nucleotides: 3. CDR3 protein: CASSLLTGHNEQFF. CDR3 DNA: TGTGCCAGCAGCTTGCTGACAGGGCACAATGAGCAGTTCTTC. The variable domain in full, with the rest retrieved from reference TRBV5-4 and TRBJ2-1, is ETGVTQSPTHLIKTRGQQVTLRCSSQSGHNTVSWYQQALGQGPQFIFQYYREEENGRGNFPPRFSGLQFPNYSSELNVNALELDDSALYLCASSLLTGHNEQFFGPGTRLTVL.

V is TRBV7-3 and J is TRBJ2-1, with D perhaps TRBD1 (5 bases). In germline, CDR1 is SGHTA, CDR2 FQGTGA. The germline V and J ends were trimmed by 5 bases and 5 bases, with 13 bases remaining between them. CDR3 length equals 14 residues. CDR3 nucleotides: TGTGCCAGCAGCCTGATGGGGCTCAACAATGAGCAGTTCTTC. Its translation: CASSLMGLNNEQFF.

This chain connects TRBV6-6 to TRBJ1-3, with D maybe TRBD1 (5 bases). Germline CDR1 MNHNY, CDR2 SVGAGI (reference sequence). V was clipped by 6 bases and J by 0 bases, with 9 bases between them. This CDR3 has 14 residues. Here the CDR3 DNA reads TGTGCCAGCAGCCCGGGACTCTCTGGAAACACCATATATTTT. This translates into CASSPGLSGNTIYF.

This clone is a singleton in its sample. The rearrangement joins TRBV10-1 to TRBJ2-7; 7 nucleotides align to TRBD2. The junction had 3 bases not matched to a gene; V was cut back by 9 bases and J by 1 base. The germline CDR1 and CDR2 sequences are WNHNN and SYGVQD (reference sequence). This CDR3 contains 12 residues. The CDR3 DNA is TGCGCCAGTTCCGGGGGGTCCTACGAGCAGTACTTC. This encodes CASSGGSYEQYF.

This clone was seen more than once but under ten times. The V gene is TRBV6-6, the J gene TRBJ2-1; unclear D gene. The CDR3 is made up of 15 amino acids. With 2 bases removed from V and 2 bases from J, the gap between germline ends came to 10 bases. Germline V gives CDR1 MNHNY, CDR2 SVGAGI (reference sequence). In DNA, the CDR3 is TGTGCCAGCAGTTACGATTTCATGGCCTACAATGAGCAGTTCTTC. Translation: CASSYDFMAYNEQFF.

This clone has only a few counts. This rearrangement joins TRBV19 to TRBJ2-2; either TRBD1 or TRBD2 may supply D (5 bases each). CDR1 and CDR2 from the germline V gene are LNHDA and SQIVND (reference sequence). Trimming removed 5 bases from V and 3 bases from J, with 16 bases in between. This CDR3 has 16 residues. Here the CDR3 DNA reads TGTGCCAGTAGTGGATTTACCGGGACGGACACCGGGGAGCTGTTTTTT. Amino acid sequence: CASSGFTGTDTGELFF.

The V gene is TRBV27, the J gene TRBJ2-7, with D maybe TRBD1 (6 bases). V lost 6 bases and J 3 bases, leaving 30 bases between the germline ends. Germline lookup yields CDR1 MNHEY and CDR2 SMNVEV (reference sequence). CDR3 length: 19 residues. The CDR3 nucleotides are TGTGCCAGCAGCCGATGCCTCTTAAGACAGGACGTTAGCCTCTACGAGCAGTACGTC. Residues: CASSRCLLRQDVSLYEQYV.

The chain joins TRBV18 to TRBJ1-1; a weak D match, TRBD1 (5 bases). Per germline, CDR1 KGHSH and CDR2 LQKENI. Trimming pared 6 bases from V and 1 base from J, leaving 18 bases between. This CDR3 is 16 amino acids long. The CDR3 loop reads CASSPTQPGGNTEAFF. The DNA for the CDR3 is TGTGCCAGCTCGCCGACACAACCGGGGGGGAACACTGAAGCTTTCTTT.

The chain joins TRBV7-2 to TRBJ1-1; tentative D call: TRBD1 (5 bases). There are 13 residues in the CDR3. V lost 4 bases, J lost 5 bases, and 11 bases lay in between. Germline V gives CDR1 SGHTA, CDR2 FQGNSA. The DNA of the CDR3 is TGTGCCAGCAGCTCGTTCGAGGGGACTGAAGCTTTCTTT. Protein: CASSSFEGTEAFF. Supplemented by reference TRBV7-2 and TRBJ1-1, the full variable domain reads GAGVSQSPSNKVTEKGKDVELRCDPISGHTALYWYRQSLGQGLEFLIYFQGNSAPDKSGLPSDRFSAERTGGSVSTLTIQRTQQEDSAVYLCASSSFEGTEAFFGQGTRLTVV.

The chain recombines TRBV19 with TRBJ2-3; 7 positions match TRBD1. Trimming removed 6 bases from V and 7 bases from J; junction bases left unmatched: 7. CDR1 and CDR2 from the germline V gene are LNHDA and SQIVND (reference sequence). There are 13 residues in the CDR3. The CDR3 loop is CASSLTGPHTQYF. As DNA, the CDR3 is TGTGCCAGTAGCTTGACAGGGCCCCATACGCAGTATTTT.

The rearrangement joins TRBV19 to TRBJ1-2, with 8 bases aligning to TRBD1. Germline values: CDR1 LNHDA, CDR2 SQIVND (reference sequence). V trimming: 6 bases; J trimming: 0 bases; junction bases outside the gene matches: 0. The CDR3 has 13 residues. The DNA of the CDR3 is TGTGCCAGTAGGGACAGGGCTAACTATGGCTACACCTTC. Translated, it gives CASRDRANYGYTF.

The chain combines TRBV19 with TRBJ1-5; 11 nucleotides align to TRBD1. The germline gives CDR1 LNHDA, CDR2 SQIVND (reference sequence). This CDR3 is 17 amino acids long. The ends lost 0 bases at V and 4 bases at J; junction bases unmatched: 5. The CDR3 spells CASSIDVGTGGNQPQHF. As DNA, the CDR3 is TGTGCCAGTAGTATAGATGTTGGGACAGGGGGTAATCAGCCCCAGCATTTT.

This rearrangement joins TRBV30 to TRBJ1-5, with D possibly being TRBD1 (5 bases). The CDR3 spans 16 residues. Trimming stripped 0 bases from V and 1 base from J, with 13 bases between. Germline CDR1 and CDR2: GTSNPN and SVGIG (reference sequence). Here the CDR3 reads CAWSVRRGSSNQPQHF. CDR3 nucleotides: TGTGCCTGGAGTGTACGGAGGGGTTCGAGCAATCAGCCCCAGCATTTT.

There are a few counts of this clone. The gene calls are TRBV27 and TRBJ2-3, with no clear D. From germline, CDR1 is MNHEY and CDR2 SMNVEV (reference sequence). CDR3 length equals 15 residues. V lost 4 bases to trimming and J lost 0 bases, with 11 bases between them. The CDR3 spells CASSSLTLSTDTQYF. In DNA form, the CDR3 reads TGTGCCAGCAGTTCCCTTACCCTTAGCACAGATACGCAGTATTTT.

This sequence joins TRBV27 and TRBJ1-2; 7 nucleotides agree with TRBD1. Trimming cost V 2 bases and J 3 bases; bases outside gene matches: 12. CDR3 length equals 17 residues. Germline V gene data show CDR1 as MNHEY and CDR2 as SMNVEV (reference sequence). The CDR3 DNA sequence: TGTGCCAGCAGTTTAAAGACAGGGAATAACTGGGACTATGGCTACACCTTC. As protein: CASSLKTGNNWDYGYTF.

V is TRBV6-5 and J is TRBJ1-2; TRBD1 agrees at 9 bases. Germline V gives CDR1 MNHEY, CDR2 SVGAGI. The CDR3 sequence is 15 residues long. Trimming cost V 4 bases and J 8 bases; bases outside gene matches: 11. CDR3 coding DNA: TGTGCCAGCAGTTCCCATCCGGGACAGGGAAAAGGCTACACCTTC. It encodes CASSSHPGQGKGYTF.

The chain recombines TRBV6-4 with TRBJ1-2, with 10 nucleotides matching TRBD1. The germline CDR1 and CDR2 sequences are MRHNA and SNTAGT. The J segment lost 7 bases and the V segment lost 6 bases, leaving 8 bases of the junction unmatched. CDR3 length: 14 residues. CDR3 loop: CASRHTGTGAGYTF. The CDR3 DNA follows: TGTGCCAGCAGGCACACAGGGACAGGGGCTGGCTACACCTTC.

Note on this clone: One end of the junction is discordant with germline, which a read error may explain. This rearrangement joins TRBV11-2 to TRBJ1-2; the D gene is possibly TRBD1 (5 bases). The CDR3 totals 12 residues. CDR1 and CDR2 (germline): SGHAT, FQNNGV. The CDR3 loop reads CASSPNRPIGTF. Written as DNA, the CDR3 is TGTGCCAGCAGCCCTAATAGGCCTATCGGGACTTTC.

The J gene is TRBJ1-3, the V gene TRBV9, with D possibly TRBD1 on 5 matching bases. The V gene lost 3 bases and the J gene lost 0 bases, with 16 bases spanning the gap. Germline lookup yields CDR1 SGDLS and CDR2 YYNGEE. CDR3 length equals 17 residues. The CDR3 bases are TGTGCCAGCAGCGAATACACAGGAGCTTACTCTGGAAACACCATATATTTT. Protein product: CASSEYTGAYSGNTIYF.

The rearrangement uses TRBV2 and TRBJ1-2, with 11 bases matching TRBD1. The CDR3 consists of 15 residues. V trimming: 3 bases; J trimming: 3 bases; junction bases outside the gene matches: 3. CDR1 and CDR2 from the germline V gene are SNHLY and FYNNEI. The CDR3 sequence is CASSEGTGGYYGYTF. CDR3 DNA: TGTGCCAGCAGTGAGGGGACAGGGGGTTACTATGGCTACACCTTC.

J is TRBJ1-1 and V is TRBV19, with 9 positions matching TRBD1. The CDR3 is 15 residues long. Germline V gives CDR1 LNHDA, CDR2 SQIVND (reference sequence). V dropped 6 bases and J dropped 7; count of bases not matched to a gene: 12. CDR3 nucleotide sequence: TGTGCCAGTAGGTATACCGACAGGGGGAATAATGAAGCTTTCTTT. It yields the protein CASRYTDRGNNEAFF.